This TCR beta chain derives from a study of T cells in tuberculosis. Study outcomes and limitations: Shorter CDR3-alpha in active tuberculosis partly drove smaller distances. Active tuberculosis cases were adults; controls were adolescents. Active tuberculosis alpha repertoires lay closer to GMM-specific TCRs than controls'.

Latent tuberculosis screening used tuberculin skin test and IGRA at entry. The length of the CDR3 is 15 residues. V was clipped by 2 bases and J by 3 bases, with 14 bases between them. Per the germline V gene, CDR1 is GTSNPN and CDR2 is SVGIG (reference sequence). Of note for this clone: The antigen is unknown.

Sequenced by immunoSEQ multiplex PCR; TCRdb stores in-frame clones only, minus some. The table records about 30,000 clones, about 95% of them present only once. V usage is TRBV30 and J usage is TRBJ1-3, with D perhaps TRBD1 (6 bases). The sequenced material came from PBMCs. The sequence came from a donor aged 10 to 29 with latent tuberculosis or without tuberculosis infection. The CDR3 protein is CAWSNIEGDGNTIYF. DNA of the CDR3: TGTGCCTGGAGTAACATCGAGGGGGATGGAAACACCATATATTTT.